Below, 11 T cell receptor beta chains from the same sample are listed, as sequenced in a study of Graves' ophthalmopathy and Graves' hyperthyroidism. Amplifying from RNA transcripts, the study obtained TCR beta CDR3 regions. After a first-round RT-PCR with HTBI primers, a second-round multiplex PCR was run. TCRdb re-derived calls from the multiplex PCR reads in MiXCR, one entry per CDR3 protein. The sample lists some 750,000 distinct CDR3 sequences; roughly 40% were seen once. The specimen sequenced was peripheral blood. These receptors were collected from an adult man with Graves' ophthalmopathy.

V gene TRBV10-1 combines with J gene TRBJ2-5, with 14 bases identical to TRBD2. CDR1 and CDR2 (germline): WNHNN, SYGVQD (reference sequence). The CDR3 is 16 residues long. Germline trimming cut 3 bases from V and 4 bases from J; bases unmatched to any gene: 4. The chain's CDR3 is CASSDTTSGGGETQYF. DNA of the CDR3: TGCGCCAGCAGTGATACGACTAGCGGGGGGGGAGAGACCCAGTACTTC.

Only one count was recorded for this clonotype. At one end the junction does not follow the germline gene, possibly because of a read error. CDR3 nucleotide sequence: TGTGCCAGCGGCGTAGCGGGGGGTCGCCAAGAGACCCAGTACTTC. Its translation: CASGVAGGRQETQYF. The chain joins TRBV9 to TRBJ2-5; 10 bases agree with TRBD2. Looked up from germline, CDR1 is SGDLS and CDR2 is YYNGEE. The CDR3 is 15 residues long.

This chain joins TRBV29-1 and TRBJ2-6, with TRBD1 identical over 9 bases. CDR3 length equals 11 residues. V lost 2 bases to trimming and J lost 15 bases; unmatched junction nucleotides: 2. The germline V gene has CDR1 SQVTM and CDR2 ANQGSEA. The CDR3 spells CSVEKGQGLTF. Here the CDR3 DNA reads TGCAGCGTTGAAAAGGGACAGGGCCTGACTTTC.

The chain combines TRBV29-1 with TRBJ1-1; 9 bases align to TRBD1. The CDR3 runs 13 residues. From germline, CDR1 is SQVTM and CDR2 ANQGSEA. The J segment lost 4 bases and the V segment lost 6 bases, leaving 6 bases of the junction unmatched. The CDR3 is CSVRRQGVTEAFF. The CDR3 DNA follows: TGCAGCGTCCGTCGACAGGGGGTCACTGAAGCTTTCTTT.

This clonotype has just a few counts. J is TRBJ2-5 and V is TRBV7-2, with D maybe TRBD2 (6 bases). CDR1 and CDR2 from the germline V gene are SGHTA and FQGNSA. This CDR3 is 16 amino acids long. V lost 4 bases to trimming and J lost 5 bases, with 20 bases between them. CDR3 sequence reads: CASSSHAMAGRETQYF. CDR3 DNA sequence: TGTGCCAGCAGCTCCCATGCGATGGCGGGGCGGGAGACCCAGTACTTC.

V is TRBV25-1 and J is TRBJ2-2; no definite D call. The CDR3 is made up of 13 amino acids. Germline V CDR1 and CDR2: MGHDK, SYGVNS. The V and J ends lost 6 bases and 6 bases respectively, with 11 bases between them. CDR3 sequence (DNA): TGTGCCAGCAGCTTAAAGCATCCCGGGGAGCTGTTTTTT. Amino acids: CASSLKHPGELFF.

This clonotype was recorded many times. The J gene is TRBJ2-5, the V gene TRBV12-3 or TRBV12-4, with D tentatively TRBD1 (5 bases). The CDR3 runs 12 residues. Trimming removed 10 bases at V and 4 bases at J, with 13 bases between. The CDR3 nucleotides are TGTGCCACGTGGACAAGGGGAGAGACCCAGTACTTC. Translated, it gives CATWTRGETQYF.

CDR3 sequence: CASSASPRVADYEQYF. In DNA, the CDR3 is TGTGCCAGCAGTGCTAGTCCCCGGGTAGCGGACTACGAGCAGTACTTC. This chain joins TRBV25-1 and TRBJ2-7, with D perhaps matching TRBD2 (6 bases). The V end was cut by 4 bases, the J end by 3 bases, with 19 bases between. The CDR3 sequence is 16 residues long. Germline V gene sequence: CDR1 MGHDK, CDR2 SYGVNS.

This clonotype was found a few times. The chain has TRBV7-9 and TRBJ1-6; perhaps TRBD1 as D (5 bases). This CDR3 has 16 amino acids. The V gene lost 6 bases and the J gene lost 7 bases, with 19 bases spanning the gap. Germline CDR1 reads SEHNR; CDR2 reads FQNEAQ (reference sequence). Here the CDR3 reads CASSSPIGQGNSPLHF. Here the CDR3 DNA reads TGTGCCAGCAGTTCCCCTATAGGCCAGGGCAATTCACCCCTCCACTTT.

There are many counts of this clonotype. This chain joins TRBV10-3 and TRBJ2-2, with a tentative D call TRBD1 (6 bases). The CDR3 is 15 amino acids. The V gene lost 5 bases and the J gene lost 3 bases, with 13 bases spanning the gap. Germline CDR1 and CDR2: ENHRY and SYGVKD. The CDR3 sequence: CAISLQGKYTGELFF. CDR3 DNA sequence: TGTGCCATCAGTTTACAGGGCAAATACACCGGGGAGCTGTTTTTT.

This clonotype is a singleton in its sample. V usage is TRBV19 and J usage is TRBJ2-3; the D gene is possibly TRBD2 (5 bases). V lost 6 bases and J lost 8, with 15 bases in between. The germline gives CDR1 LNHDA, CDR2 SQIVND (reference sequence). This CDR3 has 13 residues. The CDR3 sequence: CASSHPGSSTQYF. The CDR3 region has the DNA TGTGCCAGTAGCCATCCGGGGAGTAGTACGCAGTATTTT.